The rows below give T cell receptor beta chains drawn from one sample of a study of STAT5B mutations in CD4+ large granular lymphocyte leukemia. Libraries were prepared by immunoSEQ multiplex PCR; TCRdb keeps only in-frame clonotypes and omits some of them. The sample contains about 21,000 clones, around 75% of which appear only once. The sample was CD4+ T cells from blood buffy coats. Receptors were obtained from a human donor in good health. The CDR3 runs from the conserved cysteine through the conserved F or W. Fields, in order: D gene, clone size, J gene, V gene, CDR3 protein, CDR3 DNA. A D gene is named only where the DNA matches it firmly. Rows give clone size only sometimes, using once, few, many, or a class for an expanded clone.

NA	NA	TRBJ1-5	TRBV6-5	CASSPKTNQPQHF	TGTGCCAGCAGTCCAAAAACTAATCAGCCCCAGCATTTT
TRBD1	NA	TRBJ1-2	TRBV5-6	CASSLASGTGVPNYGYTF	TGTGCCAGCAGCTTGGCCTCCGGGACAGGGGTCCCTAACTATGGCTACACCTTC
TRBD2	NA	TRBJ2-1	TRBV28	CASIRYLTSGTNEQFF	TGTGCCAGCATTCGATATCTGACTAGCGGGACCAATGAGCAGTTCTTC
TRBD2	once	TRBJ2-7	TRBV7-2	CASSSSSGRYEQYF	TGTGCCAGCAGCTCCTCTAGCGGGAGATACGAGCAGTACTTC
NA	NA	TRBJ2-7	TRBV29-1	CSVEERGQYF	TGCAGCGTTGAAGAAAGGGGGCAGTACTTC
TRBD2	NA	TRBJ2-2	TRBV18	CASSPGTSGSRTGELFF	TGTGCCAGCTCACCCGGGACTAGCGGGAGCCGCACCGGGGAGCTGTTTTTT
NA	NA	TRBJ1-2	TRBV19	CASSISAGSQGYGYTF	TGTGCCAGTAGTATTTCAGCAGGGTCTCAAGGCTATGGCTACACCTTC
TRBD2	NA	TRBJ2-1	TRBV28	CASRGLSGRFNEQFF	TGTGCCAGCAGGGGGCTTAGCGGGAGGTTTAATGAGCAGTTCTTC
NA	NA	TRBJ1-4	TRBV11-2	CASRAQGGEKLFF	TGTGCCAGCCGAGCACAGGGAGGTGAAAAACTGTTTTTT
NA	NA	TRBJ1-5	TRBV6-6	CASSNTGYDQPQHF	TGTGCCAGCAGTAATACAGGGTACGATCAGCCCCAGCATTTT
TRBD1	NA	TRBJ2-5	TRBV19	CASSNRGYGSQETQYF	TGTGCCAGTAGTAACAGGGGATATGGATCCCAAGAGACCCAGTACTTC
TRBD2	NA	TRBJ2-5	TRBV5-1	CASSQGLAGGQETQYF	TGCGCCAGCAGCCAGGGACTAGCGGGGGGACAAGAGACCCAGTACTTC
TRBD1	few	TRBJ1-2	TRBV28	CASTQGGPNYGYTF	TGTGCCAGCACCCAAGGGGGCCCTAACTATGGCTACACCTTC
TRBD2	NA	TRBJ2-3	TRBV5-1	CASKVAGASADTQYF	TGCGCCAGCAAGGTAGCGGGGGCTTCGGCAGATACGCAGTATTTT
NA	few	TRBJ1-5	TRBV6-1	CASSDRRGNQPQHF	TGTGCCAGCAGTGACCGACGGGGCAATCAGCCCCAGCATTTT
NA	NA	TRBJ2-7	TRBV11-3	CASSFAGDLGEQYF	TGTGCCAGCAGCTTCGCAGGAGACCTAGGTGAGCAGTACTTC
NA	few	TRBJ2-7	TRBV7-6	CASSFLGAGEQYF	TGTGCCAGCAGCTTTCTCGGGGCGGGCGAGCAGTACTTC
NA	NA	TRBJ2-1	TRBV2	CASSVSGSRPFF	TGTGCCAGCAGTGTCTCCGGGTCCCGCCCGTTCTTC
NA	NA	TRBJ1-5	TRBV6-6	CASRGEGQPQHF	TGTGCCAGCAGGGGGGAGGGTCAGCCCCAGCATTTT
NA	few	TRBJ1-3	TRBV30	CASSDRNTIYF	TGTGCCTCATCGGACAGAAACACCATATATTTT
NA	NA	TRBJ2-5	TRBV2	CATQGGGAETQYF	TGTGCCACCCAAGGTGGAGGGGCAGAGACCCAGTACTTC
TRBD1	few	TRBJ1-5	TRBV6-1	CATTSGQGAQPQHF	TGTGCCACAACATCCGGACAGGGCGCGCAGCCCCAGCATTTT